The present T cell receptor beta chain was sequenced within a study of CD8+CD57+ T cells in acquired aplastic anemia. Across the whole study: As sequenced from healthy donors, CD4+ cells averaged about 11 million reads. Findings and limits, study-wide: Patients and controls had CD8+ Simpson's diversity values that were not significantly distinct.

Genomic DNA constituted the template upon which TCR beta VDJ and CDR3 profiling was performed. MiXCR, applied by TCRdb to the reads, yields one record per CDR3 protein. The top ten clones hold roughly 22% of a sample with 35,000 to 45,000 distinct CDR3 sequences, roughly three quarters of them seen once. A remark on this clonotype: Its antigen is not identified.

The specimen was sorted CD4+, CD8+, or CD8+CD57+ T cells (not recorded which) from PBMCs. The sequence came from a human donor in good health, serving as a control.

The CDR3 bases are TGTGCCATCAGTGAGTCGAGATCGGTCTACACCTTC. Residues: CAISESRSVYTF. This chain uses TRBV10-3 with TRBJ1-2; D gene uncertain. V was cut by 0 bases and J by 10 bases, with 9 bases left in between. CDR3 length: 12 residues. CDR1 and CDR2 (germline): ENHRY, SYGVKD.